The clone carrying this T cell receptor beta chain was picked up many times. From germline, CDR1 is DFQATT and CDR2 SNEGSKA (reference sequence). This CDR3 is built from 16 residues. The ends were cut back, 0 bases at V and 0 bases at J, with 12 bases in the middle. The record originates from a study of T-cell reconstitution after alpha-beta-depleted transplantation in children. Preparation of the TCRbeta library was carried out with unique molecular identifiers. TCRdb independently ran MiXCR on the PCR reads; one entry per CDR3 protein. The profile shows over 550,000 distinct CDR3 sequences, about 10% of them singletons.

The sequencing used PBMCs from the stem cell graft donor, collected from the stem cell graft. The source is a human donor who donated a stem cell graft to a child with acute myeloid leukemia. The chain has TRBV20-1 and TRBJ2-4, with D possibly being TRBD1 (6 bases). For the CDR3, the DNA is TGCAGTGCTAGAGATTCGCAGGGGACAGCCAAAAACATTCAGTACTTC. It is translated as CSARDSQGTAKNIQYF.